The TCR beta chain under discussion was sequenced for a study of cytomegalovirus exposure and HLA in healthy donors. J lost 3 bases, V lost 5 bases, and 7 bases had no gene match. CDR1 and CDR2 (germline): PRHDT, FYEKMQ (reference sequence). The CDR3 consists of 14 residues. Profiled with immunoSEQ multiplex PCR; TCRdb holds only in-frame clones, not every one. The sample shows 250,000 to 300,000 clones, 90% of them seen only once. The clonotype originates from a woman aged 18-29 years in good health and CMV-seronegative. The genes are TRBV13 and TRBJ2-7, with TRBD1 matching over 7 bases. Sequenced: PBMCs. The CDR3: CASSLTGLDYEQYF. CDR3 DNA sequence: TGTGCCAGCAGCCTGACAGGGCTGGACTACGAGCAGTACTTC.